Ten or more counts support the clone carrying this T cell receptor (beta chain). MiXCR, applied by TCRdb to the 5' RACE reads, yields one record per CDR3 protein. The sample holds roughly 25,000 distinct CDR3 sequences, around 7% seen once. The data were taken from a study of spatial heterogeneity in lung cancer. Trimming took 2 bases from V and 7 from J, leaving 10 bases between them. This CDR3 has 13 amino acids. In germline, CDR1 is SGHRS, CDR2 YFSETQ. Indicated time point: sample taken at primary tumor resection. The sample in question was PBMCs, obtained at surgery. The chain links TRBV5-1 to TRBJ2-1; the D gene is possibly TRBD1 (6 bases). The sequence was collected from a male donor with early-stage non-small cell lung cancer. The CDR3 loop reads CASSFSRGNEQFF. Here the CDR3 DNA reads TGCGCCAGCAGCTTTTCGAGGGGGAATGAGCAGTTCTTC.